Below, 19 T cell receptor beta chains from the same sample are listed, as sequenced in a study of blood T cells in healthy people across ages. Then a second PCR, running roughly 7 to 11 cycles, was carried out with a sample-barcoded 5' primer and a J-beta primer mix. TCRdb reanalysed the 5' RACE reads using MiXCR and keeps one entry per CDR3 protein. The sample carries approximately 800,000 distinct CDR3 sequences, 20% to 25% recorded once. The sample was also reused in another study, on T cells of mothers and their children.

The specimen sequenced was blood. These receptors all come from a boy between 10 and 17 years old in good health.

In this sample, this clonotype turned up a few times. The V call is TRBV10-3, the J call TRBJ1-1; D is unclear. Germline CDR1 and CDR2: ENHRY and SYGVKD. The CDR3 has 16 residues. Trimming took off 0 bases at V and 0 bases at J, with 11 bases between the two ends. The CDR3 DNA follows: TGTGCCATCAGTGAGTCCCGGGGTTTCATGAACACTGAAGCTTTCTTT. Encoded protein: CAISESRGFMNTEAFF.

The chain couples TRBV25-1 to TRBJ2-5; D perhaps matches TRBD1 (5 bases). The CDR3 loop spans 15 amino acids. Deletions cut 1 base from V and 2 bases from J, with 11 bases between. The germline gives CDR1 MGHDK, CDR2 SYGVNS. The DNA for the CDR3 is TGTGCCAGCAGTGAATCGGGCAGGGCACAAGAGACCCAGTACTTC. Translation: CASSESGRAQETQYF.

This clonotype was found once. The chain joins TRBV3-1 to TRBJ2-6; no firm D call. V was clipped by 1 base and J by 5 bases, with 9 bases between them. The V gene's germline CDR1 is LGHDT and CDR2 YNNKEL (reference sequence). The CDR3 covers 15 residues. The CDR3 is CASSQVWERANVLTF. The CDR3 DNA reads TGTGCCAGCAGCCAAGTCTGGGAACGGGCCAACGTCCTGACTTTC.

This clonotype was seen more than once but under ten times. V gene TRBV3-1 combines with J gene TRBJ2-7; tentatively, D is TRBD1 (6 bases). Per germline, CDR1 LGHDT and CDR2 YNNKEL (reference sequence). CDR3 length: 16 amino acids. The V end was cut by 0 bases, the J end by 3 bases, with 15 bases between. The CDR3 DNA reads as TGTGCCAGCAGCCAAGATGGGGGCCGCCTCCACTACGAGCAGTACTTC. Protein product: CASSQDGGRLHYEQYF.

This clonotype was detected a few times. This chain joins TRBV10-3 and TRBJ2-5, with 10 bases fitting TRBD2. The J call could be wrong; TRBJ2-1 is a better fit for the DNA end. CDR1 is ENHRY and CDR2 is SYGVKD in the germline V gene. This CDR3 has 16 residues. CDR3 sequence (DNA): TGTGCCATCAGTGAGTCTAAAGCGGGAGGGCCGAGGGAGCAGTTCTTC. Amino acid sequence: CAISESKAGGPREQFF.

This clonotype appeared a few times. The rearrangement links TRBV18 to TRBJ2-5; no reliable D call. Germline CDR1 KGHSH, CDR2 LQKENI. Trimming pared 3 bases from V and 4 bases from J, leaving 12 bases between. This CDR3 spans 14 amino acids. The CDR3 region has the DNA TGTGCCAGCTCACCGGTCATGGTCCGAGAGACCCAGTACTTC. Encoded protein: CASSPVMVRETQYF.

Points on this clonotype: One end of the junction is discordant with germline, which a read error may explain. The rearrangement uses TRBV24-1 and TRBJ2-3; 7 bases line up with TRBD1. Germline loops: CDR1 KGHDR, CDR2 SFDVKD. CDR3 length: 14 residues. The CDR3 DNA is TGTGCCACCAGTGCAGGGGGAAGCACAGATACACAGTATTTT. Translated, it gives CATSAGGSTDTQYF.

This clonotype has only a few counts. The rearrangement links TRBV7-8 to TRBJ2-5; weak D call: TRBD2 (6 bases). The tail of the sequence fits TRBJ2-1 better, so the J call may be wrong. The germline gives CDR1 SGHVS, CDR2 FQNEAQ. The CDR3 spans 15 residues. The CDR3 coding sequence is TGTGCCAGCAGCCCCGGACTAACGGGGGACAATGAGCAGTTCTTC. This sequence encodes CASSPGLTGDNEQFF.

The CDR3 sequence: CASSLVGMAGHYEQYF. The DNA of the CDR3 is TGTGCCAGCAGCTTAGTCGGTATGGCGGGTCACTACGAGCAGTACTTC. The chain links TRBV7-2 to TRBJ2-7; a weak D match, TRBD2 (5 bases). CDR1 SGHTA and CDR2 FQGNSA come from the germline V gene. CDR3 length: 16 residues. Trimming stripped 1 base from V and 3 bases from J, with 16 bases between.

This clonotype was seen a handful of times. The V gene is TRBV6-2 or TRBV6-3, the J gene TRBJ2-3; maybe TRBD1 (5 bases). Germline loops: CDR1 MNHEY, CDR2 SVGEGT. This CDR3 is 15 amino acids long. The germline V and J ends were trimmed by 8 bases and 5 bases, with 20 bases remaining between them. The CDR3 nucleotides are TGTGCCAGCTCCCATTGGACAACGGTCGGAGATACGCAGTATTTT. Residues: CASSHWTTVGDTQYF.

This clonotype came up many times. The junction departs from the called germline gene at one end, perhaps through a read error. V is TRBV7-2 and J is TRBJ2-7, with no clear D. The CDR3 has 13 residues. The germline gives CDR1 SGHTA, CDR2 FQGNSA. Here the CDR3 reads CASSSEPNYEQYF. The CDR3 DNA reads as TGTGCTAGCAGCTCGGAGCCAAACTACGAGCAGTACTTC.

The chain recombines TRBV7-8 with TRBJ1-4; 9 bases are a match to TRBD1. Germline values: CDR1 SGHVS, CDR2 FQNEAQ. There are 15 residues in the CDR3. With V trimmed by 0 bases and J by 7 bases, 3 bases remained unmatched. CDR3 loop: CASSLAGTGSEKLFF. The DNA of the CDR3 is TGTGCCAGCAGCTTAGCCGGGACAGGGAGTGAAAAACTGTTTTTT. Drawing the rest from reference TRBV7-8 and TRBJ1-4, the complete variable domain is GAGVSQSPRYKVAKRGQDVALRCDPISGHVSLFWYQQALGQGPEFLTYFQNEAQLDKSGLPSDRFFAERPEGSVSTLKIQRTQQEDSAVYLCASSLAGTGSEKLFFGSGTQLSVL.

This chain connects TRBV29-1 to TRBJ2-2; 10 bases fit TRBD2. Germline V lookup: CDR1 SQVTM, CDR2 ANQGSEA. Trimming cost V 2 bases and J 6 bases; bases outside gene matches: 3. The CDR3 is 14 amino acids. The CDR3 loop reads CSVELAGEAGELFF. As DNA, the CDR3 is TGCAGCGTTGAACTAGCGGGAGAGGCCGGGGAGCTGTTTTTT.

This chain links TRBV29-1 with TRBJ1-1; possible D gene TRBD1, 5 bases. The CDR3 is 13 amino acids. CDR1 and CDR2 from the germline V gene are SQVTM and ANQGSEA. V dropped 6 bases and J dropped 1 base, with 12 bases sitting between them. The CDR3 here is CSVLRRGNTEAFF. Written as DNA, the CDR3 is TGCAGCGTCCTACGGAGGGGGAACACTGAAGCTTTCTTT.

The chain links TRBV7-8 to TRBJ1-4; D not resolved. Between the trimmed V and J ends, which lost 5 bases and 12 bases, there was a span of 13 bases. Germline V gene lookup returns CDR1 SGHVS and CDR2 FQNEAQ. This CDR3 has 12 amino acids. The CDR3 coding sequence is TGTGCCAGCAGCGAACGAAGGGAGGAACTGTTTTTT. This encodes CASSERREELFF.

The gene calls are TRBV18 and TRBJ1-3, with 9 bases fitting TRBD1. J was trimmed by 1 base and V by 3 bases; bases with no gene match: 7. The CDR3 consists of 17 residues. CDR1 is KGHSH and CDR2 is LQKENI in the germline V gene. The chain's CDR3 is CASSPYGQGTSGNTIYF. The CDR3 DNA is TGTGCCAGCTCACCGTACGGACAGGGGACGTCTGGAAACACCATATATTTT.

Turning to this clonotype: The DNA is omitted, as the CDR3 cannot be located on it reliably, and the CDR3 follows TCRdb's listing. V is TRBV28 and J is TRBJ2-1; the listed D gene, TRBD1, was not tested against the DNA. In germline, CDR1 is MDHEN, CDR2 SYDVKM. The CDR3 comprises 21 residues, both ends counted. The chain's CDR3 is CASSFLESLGEGGRGANEQFF.

This clonotype appeared a few times. The genes are TRBV28 and TRBJ2-7; D perhaps matches TRBD1 (6 bases). Germline CDR1 and CDR2: MDHEN and SYDVKM. With 7 bases removed from V and 0 bases from J, the gap between germline ends came to 16 bases. The CDR3 length is 15 residues. CDR3 in DNA: TGTGCCAGCACCCCTTCAGGGGCCCTCTCCTACGAGCAGTACTTC. This encodes CASTPSGALSYEQYF.

The V and J genes are TRBV5-4 and TRBJ2-2; 9 positions match TRBD1. Germline loops: CDR1 SGHNT, CDR2 YYREEE (reference sequence). The CDR3 runs 16 residues. Unmatched junction bases numbered 11, after V lost 4 bases and J lost 7 bases. CDR3 amino acids: CASSGGQGSHVGELFF. DNA of the CDR3: TGTGCCAGCAGCGGTGGACAGGGGAGTCATGTCGGGGAGCTGTTTTTT.